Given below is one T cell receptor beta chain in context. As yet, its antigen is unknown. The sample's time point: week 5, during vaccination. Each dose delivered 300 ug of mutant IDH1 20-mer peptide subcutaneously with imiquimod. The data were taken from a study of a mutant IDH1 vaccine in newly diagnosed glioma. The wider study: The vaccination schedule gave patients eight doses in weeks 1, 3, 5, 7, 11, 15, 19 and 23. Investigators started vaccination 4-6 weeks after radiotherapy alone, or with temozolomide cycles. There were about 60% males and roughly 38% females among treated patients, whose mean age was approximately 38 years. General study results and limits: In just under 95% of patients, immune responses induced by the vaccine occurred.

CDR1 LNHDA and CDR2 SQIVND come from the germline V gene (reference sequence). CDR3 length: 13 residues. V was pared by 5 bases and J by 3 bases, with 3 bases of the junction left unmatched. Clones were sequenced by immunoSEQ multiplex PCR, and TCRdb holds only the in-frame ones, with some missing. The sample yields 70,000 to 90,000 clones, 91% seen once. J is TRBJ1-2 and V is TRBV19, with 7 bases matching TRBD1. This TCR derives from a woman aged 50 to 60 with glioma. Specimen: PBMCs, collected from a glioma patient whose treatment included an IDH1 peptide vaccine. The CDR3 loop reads CASSLTGYYGYTF. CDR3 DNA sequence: TGTGCCAGTAGTTTGACAGGGTACTATGGCTACACCTTC.